The 7 T cell receptor beta chains presented below share a single source sample, sequenced in a study of identical twins. TCRdb recomputed calls from the 5' RACE reads with MiXCR, one row per CDR3 protein. This table has approximately 530,000 distinct CDR3 sequences, around 24% appearing once. Separately, the same data were catalogued under a study of yellow fever vaccine responses in identical twins.

The specimen was CD4+ T cells sorted from blood. The source of these receptors is a young woman in good health.

This clonotype was seen a handful of times. The chain combines TRBV5-1 with TRBJ2-2; possible D gene TRBD1, 6 bases. Per germline, CDR1 SGHRS and CDR2 YFSETQ. CDR3 length equals 15 residues. V lost 9 bases, J lost 0 bases, and 15 bases lay in between. The CDR3 coding sequence is TGCGCCACTTATACCGGGACACCGAACACCGGGGAGCTGTTTTTT. Its translation is CATYTGTPNTGELFF.

In this sample, this clonotype turned up a few times. At one boundary the junction diverges from the germline segment, which might be a read error. This chain uses TRBV5-1 with TRBJ2-5; 7 bases agree with TRBD1. CDR1 SGHRS and CDR2 YFSETQ come from the germline V gene. The CDR3 runs 14 residues. CDR3 in DNA: TGTGCCAGCAGCCTTGACAGGGCCCAAGAGACCCAGTACTTC. It codes for CASSLDRAQETQYF.

This clonotype was counted a few times. This chain uses TRBV6-5 with TRBJ1-4; D uncertain. CDR1 is MNHEY and CDR2 is SVGAGI in the germline V gene. The CDR3 runs to 12 residues. Between the trimmed V and J ends, which lost 4 bases and 8 bases, there was a span of 8 bases. The CDR3 region is CASSFDREKLFF. The CDR3 region has the DNA TGTGCCAGCAGTTTCGATCGGGAAAAACTGTTTTTT.

This clonotype came up a few times. The chain uses TRBV6-5 and TRBJ2-3; D is tentatively TRBD1 or TRBD2 (6 bases each). Per germline, CDR1 MNHEY and CDR2 SVGAGI. Trimming removed 2 bases from V and 14 bases from J, with 14 bases in between. This CDR3 is built from 12 residues. CDR3 in DNA: TGTGCCAGCAGTTACGGACGGGGGCCGCCGTATTTT. It specifies CASSYGRGPPYF.

The V call is TRBV7-9, the J call TRBJ2-1; D is perhaps TRBD1 (5 bases). CDR1 and CDR2 from the germline V gene are SEHNR and FQNEAQ (reference sequence). The CDR3 runs to 12 residues. Trimming removed 3 bases from V and 9 bases from J, with 9 bases in between. The DNA of the CDR3 is TGTGCCAGCAGCTTCCAGGGTATTGAGCAGTTCTTC. Its protein product is CASSFQGIEQFF.

This chain links TRBV2 with TRBJ2-1; 12 bases are shared with TRBD2. There are 16 residues in the CDR3. CDR1 SNHLY and CDR2 FYNNEI come from the germline V gene. V dropped 6 bases and J dropped 5; count of bases not matched to a gene: 8. The DNA of the CDR3 is TGTGCCAGCAGACCCGGGACTAGCGGGTTTCACAATGAGCAGTTCTTC. Its protein is CASRPGTSGFHNEQFF.

The CDR3 bases are TGCAGTGCGGGACCAGGATACGAGCAGTACTTC. Translating it yields CSAGPGYEQYF. The chain recombines TRBV20-1 with TRBJ2-7; D possibly uses TRBD1 or TRBD2 (5 bases each). Germline V CDR1 and CDR2: DFQATT, SNEGSKA (reference sequence). The CDR3 contains 11 residues. The V end was cut by 6 bases, the J end by 4 bases, with 10 bases between.